Shown below are 13 T cell receptor beta chains from a single sample sequenced in a study of T cells in Graves' hyperthyroidism and ophthalmopathy. Amplification yielded TCR beta CDR3 regions, with RNA transcripts as the source. The primer set for the first-round RT-PCR of the TCR CDR3 was HTBI. Each CDR3 protein gets one entry after TCRdb re-called the multiplex PCR reads with MiXCR. The sample includes 490,000 or so distinct CDR3 sequences, about 20% seen only once; the top ten take around 54%. The sample consisted of blood. These receptors were obtained from a woman in her 70s with Graves' ophthalmopathy.

This chain links TRBV20-1 with TRBJ1-5; TRBD1 is a possible D gene (5 bases). CDR3 length: 15 amino acids. Germline V lookup: CDR1 DFQATT, CDR2 SNEGSKA (reference sequence). The V and J ends lost 3 bases and 4 bases respectively, with 16 bases between them. The CDR3: CSARRRVGQNQPQHF. In DNA form, the CDR3 reads TGCAGTGCTAGGAGAAGGGTAGGACAAAATCAGCCCCAGCATTTT.

V and J are TRBV10-3 and TRBJ1-2, with 7 bases that match TRBD1. Germline CDR1 is ENHRY and CDR2 is SYGVKD. The CDR3 sequence is 12 residues long. The V gene end was trimmed by 2 bases and the J gene end by 8 bases; junction bases not matched to a gene: 2. CDR3 nucleotides: TGTGCCATCAGTGAGACAGGGGCCGGCTACACCTTC. This gives the protein CAISETGAGYTF.

This clonotype was counted ten times or more. The rearrangement uses TRBV5-1 and TRBJ2-1, with 10 bases matching TRBD2. The CDR3 runs to 15 residues. The J segment lost 5 bases and the V segment lost 1 base, leaving 3 bases of the junction unmatched. Germline loops: CDR1 SGHRS, CDR2 YFSETQ. For the CDR3, the DNA is TGCGCCAGCAGCTTGCGGACTAGCGGAAACAATGAGCAGTTCTTC. It codes for CASSLRTSGNNEQFF.

The V gene is TRBV11-3, the J gene TRBJ1-3; D is uncertain. Germline CDR1 reads SGHNT; CDR2 reads YENEEA. V was pared by 4 bases and J by 0 bases, with 7 bases between. The CDR3 is 14 amino acids. Here the CDR3 reads CASSSTASGNTIYF. Written as DNA, the CDR3 is TGTGCCAGCAGCTCTACAGCCTCTGGAAACACCATATATTTT.

The gene calls are TRBV20-1 and TRBJ1-1; D may be TRBD1 (6 bases). The V gene lost 5 bases and the J gene lost 0 bases, with 16 bases spanning the gap. The CDR3 is 15 amino acids. CDR1 is DFQATT, CDR2 SNEGSKA, per germline (reference sequence). The CDR3 coding sequence is TGCAGTGCTGAGGACAGCAGTTCAATGAACACTGAAGCTTTCTTT. Translated, it gives CSAEDSSSMNTEAFF.

The chain recombines TRBV6-1 with TRBJ2-5; 10 nucleotides align to TRBD2. The CDR3 extends over 14 amino acids. Trimming took 3 bases from V and 4 from J; bases not matched to a gene: 2. From germline, CDR1 is MNHNS and CDR2 SASEGT. The CDR3 is CASSDLAGVETQYF. DNA of the CDR3: TGTGCCAGCAGTGATCTAGCGGGAGTAGAGACCCAGTACTTC.

CDR3 nucleotides: TGCAGTGCTAGTGATGGGGACAGGGACCACGAGCAGTACTTC. Residues: CSASDGDRDHEQYF. The genes are TRBV20-1 and TRBJ2-7, with 9 nucleotides matching TRBD1. Germline-derived CDR1 and CDR2 are DFQATT and SNEGSKA (reference sequence). V was pared by 3 bases and J by 5 bases, with 8 bases of the junction left unmatched. CDR3 size: 14 residues.

This clonotype was seen a handful of times. The J gene is TRBJ1-1, the V gene TRBV7-2, with D possibly TRBD1 on 6 matching bases. CDR1 is SGHTA and CDR2 is FQGNSA in the germline V gene. Trimming took off 5 bases at V and 5 bases at J, with 15 bases between the two ends. The CDR3 length is 14 residues. For the CDR3, the DNA is TGTGCCAGCAGCCCCCAGGGGAGTCGTACTGAAGCTTTCTTT. Residues: CASSPQGSRTEAFF.

This clonotype came up a few times. V is TRBV12-3 or TRBV12-4 and J is TRBJ2-2, with a weak D call TRBD2 (6 bases). The CDR3 consists of 14 residues. V dropped 6 bases and J dropped 9 bases, with 17 bases sitting between them. CDR3 loop: CASRPSAGFRELFF. The CDR3 DNA is TGTGCCAGCAGGCCAAGCGCGGGATTCCGGGAGCTGTTTTTT.

The V call is TRBV20-1, the J call TRBJ2-3, with no clear D. Trimming left V 6 bases short and J 1 base short, with 14 bases between. Germline lookup yields CDR1 DFQATT and CDR2 SNEGSKA (reference sequence). There are 14 residues in the CDR3. For the CDR3, the DNA is TGCAGTGCCCTCGCGACCTTAGGCACAGATACGCAGTATTTT. Translation gives CSALATLGTDTQYF.

This clonotype was picked up many times. The V and J genes are TRBV12-3 or TRBV12-4 and TRBJ2-1; 11 bases fit TRBD2. The CDR3 is 15 amino acids. V lost 6 bases and J lost 1; bases outside the gene matches: 2. CDR3 amino acids: CASRLAGESYNEQFF. CDR3 DNA: TGTGCCAGCAGACTAGCGGGAGAGTCCTACAATGAGCAGTTCTTC.

The rearrangement links TRBV9 to TRBJ2-3; unclear D gene. With 7 bases removed from V and 0 bases from J, the gap between germline ends came to 21 bases. From germline, CDR1 is SGDLS and CDR2 YYNGEE. The CDR3 is 17 amino acids. The CDR3: CASSPLQTGGSTDTQYF. The CDR3 DNA follows: TGTGCCAGCTCACCACTTCAGACGGGCGGTAGCACAGATACGCAGTATTTT. Together with reference TRBV9 and TRBJ2-3, the CDR3 gives the full variable domain: DSGVTQTPKHLITATGQRVTLRCSPRSGDLSVYWYQQSLDQGLQFLIQYYNGEERAKGNILERFSAQQFPDLHSELNLSSLELGDSALYFCASSPLQTGGSTDTQYFGPGTRLTVL.

This clonotype was seen only a few times. This rearrangement joins TRBV7-2 to TRBJ2-1, with 14 bases that match TRBD2. Germline values: CDR1 SGHTA, CDR2 FQGNSA. After removal of 6 bases from V and 10 bases from J, the junction contained 8 bases not matched to a gene. This CDR3 has 15 amino acids. The CDR3 nucleotides read TGTGCCAGCAGACCTCCGGGACTAGCGGGAGACGAGCAGTTCTTC. It yields the protein CASRPPGLAGDEQFF. Filled out from reference TRBV7-2 and TRBJ2-1, the complete variable domain reads GAGVSQSPSNKVTEKGKDVELRCDPISGHTALYWYRQSLGQGLEFLIYFQGNSAPDKSGLPSDRFSAERTGGSVSTLTIQRTQQEDSAVYLCASRPPGLAGDEQFFGPGTRLTVL.